This T cell receptor beta chain stems from a study of blood T cell repertoires in COVID-19. Whole-study context: Samples came from the United States, Italy and Spain, spanning acute and convalescent COVID-19.

This clone showed up just once. Clones were sequenced by immunoSEQ multiplex PCR, and TCRdb holds only the in-frame ones, with some missing. This sample has about 38,000 clones, with over 70% found just once. This TCR was sampled from a man in his fifties or sixties with active or convalescent COVID-19. Material: peripheral blood.

The CDR3 bases are TGTGCCAGCAGCCTACAGGGCGACTATGGCTACACCTTC. Protein product: CASSLQGDYGYTF. The chain employs TRBV12-3 or TRBV12-4 and TRBJ1-2; possible D gene TRBD1, 6 bases. The CDR3 has 13 amino acids. Trimming left V 6 bases short and J 3 bases short, with 11 bases between.